The next 28 T cell receptor beta chains were all read from a single sample in a study of cytomegalovirus exposure and HLA in healthy donors. Primers: 60 Vbeta forward and 13 Jbeta reverse. Repertoires were generated with immunoSEQ multiplex PCR, while TCRdb's copy carries only in-frame clones and drops some. The top ten hold approximately 3.9% of the sample, which has over 200,000 clones, roughly 80% seen once. The sequenced sample was PBMCs. The source is a male donor in good health and CMV-seronegative.

The chain is built from TRBV21-1 and TRBJ2-1; the DNA was not compared with TRBD2, the D call given in the table. TRBV21-1 is tagged as a pseudogene. The CDR3 length is 13 residues. The DNA for the CDR3 is TGTGCCAGCAGCAAAGTTTGGCGGAATGAGCAGTTCTTC. Its protein product is CASSKVWRNEQFF.

In nucleotides, the CDR3 is TGTGCCAGCAGCTTACGGACAGGGGGGGAGACCCAGTACTTC. This encodes CASSLRTGGETQYF. The chain recombines TRBV7-6 with TRBJ2-5; 10 nucleotides match TRBD1. CDR1 SGHVS and CDR2 FNYEAQ come from the germline V gene. The CDR3 is made up of 14 amino acids. The V gene end was trimmed by 2 bases and the J gene end by 5 bases; junction bases not matched to a gene: 2.

The gene calls are TRBV2 and TRBJ2-7, with TRBD2 identical over 8 bases. The CDR3 runs 12 residues. Germline V gives CDR1 SNHLY, CDR2 FYNNEI. V dropped 4 bases and J dropped 5; count of bases not matched to a gene: 1. CDR3 DNA sequence: TGTGCCAGCAGTGGGACTAGCAACGAGCAGTACTTC. This codes for CASSGTSNEQYF.

The chain combines TRBV19 with TRBJ2-7; TRBD2 matches 7 bases. V lost 3 bases to trimming and J lost 6 bases; unmatched junction nucleotides: 11. The CDR3 contains 15 residues. The V gene's germline CDR1 is LNHDA and CDR2 SQIVND (reference sequence). The CDR3 region is CASSIGLRLAGEQYF. DNA for the CDR3: TGTGCCAGTAGTATCGGATTGAGACTAGCAGGCGAGCAGTACTTC. Full variable domain (missing parts from reference TRBV19 and TRBJ2-7): DGGITQSPKYLFRKEGQNVTLSCEQNLNHDAMYWYRQDPGQGLRLIYYSQIVNDFQKGDIAEGYSVSREKKESFPLTVTSAQKNPTAFYLCASSIGLRLAGEQYFGPGTRLTVT.

This clone was counted once. The gene calls are TRBV4-1 and TRBJ1-3; tentatively, D is TRBD1 (5 bases). CDR1 is MGHRA and CDR2 is YSYEKL in the germline V gene. The CDR3 totals 15 residues. V dropped 1 base and J dropped 3 bases, with 10 bases sitting between them. The CDR3 is CASSQVTGGGNTIYF. As DNA, the CDR3 is TGCGCCAGCAGCCAAGTGACCGGGGGTGGAAACACCATATATTTT.

This chain links TRBV27 with TRBJ1-1; D might be TRBD1 (6 bases). The CDR3 spans 17 residues. Germline assignment: CDR1 MNHEY and CDR2 SMNVEV (reference sequence). The V end was cut by 2 bases, the J end by 1 base, with 17 bases between. CDR3 sequence (DNA): TGTGCCAGCAGTTTACTCACTCCCCAGGGGACGAACACTGAAGCTTTCTTT. Translated, it gives CASSLLTPQGTNTEAFF.

The rearrangement joins TRBV6-5 to TRBJ2-1, with D possibly matching TRBD1 (6 bases). V was pared by 2 bases and J by 6 bases, with 17 bases between. Germline loops: CDR1 MNHEY, CDR2 SVGAGI. The CDR3 sequence is 16 residues long. The CDR3 reads CASSYEGATGTNEQFF. CDR3 DNA sequence: TGTGCCAGCAGTTACGAAGGCGCTACAGGGACCAATGAGCAGTTCTTC.

The chain has TRBV28 and TRBJ2-2; unclear D gene. In germline, CDR1 is MDHEN, CDR2 SYDVKM. With 7 bases removed from V and 2 bases from J, the gap between germline ends came to 8 bases. The CDR3 covers 13 residues. CDR3 nucleotides: TGTGCCAGCAATGTAGTTAACACCGGGGAGCTGTTTTTT. Encoded protein: CASNVVNTGELFF.

The chain combines TRBV4-1 with TRBJ1-1, with D perhaps matching TRBD1 (5 bases). There are 15 residues in the CDR3. Trimming stripped 5 bases from V and 1 base from J, with 14 bases between. Looked up from germline, CDR1 is MGHRA and CDR2 is YSYEKL. The CDR3 spells CASSSQGSWNTEAFF. The DNA of the CDR3 is TGCGCCAGCAGCTCTCAGGGCAGCTGGAACACTGAAGCTTTCTTT.

The rearrangement joins TRBV6-1 to TRBJ1-1; D gene unclear. CDR1 and CDR2 (germline): MNHNS, SASEGT. This CDR3 is built from 13 residues. V lost 5 bases, J lost 1 base, and 8 bases lay in between. The CDR3: CASSLERNTEAFF. DNA for the CDR3: TGTGCCAGCAGTTTGGAGCGGAACACTGAAGCTTTCTTT.

V and J are TRBV11-2 and TRBJ2-5, with D hard to call. V lost 0 bases and J lost 4, with 9 bases in between. Germline V gene data show CDR1 as SGHAT and CDR2 as FQNNGV. The CDR3 has 14 amino acids. The CDR3: CASSLDMAPETQYF. The CDR3, as DNA: TGTGCCAGCAGCTTAGATATGGCCCCAGAGACCCAGTACTTC.

This clone was detected once. This chain joins TRBV11-2 and TRBJ2-7; D perhaps matches TRBD1 (6 bases). Germline loops: CDR1 SGHAT, CDR2 FQNNGV. Trimming removed 1 base from V and 6 bases from J, with 13 bases in between. This CDR3 has 14 residues. CDR3: CASSLGAGAREQYF. DNA of the CDR3: TGTGCCAGCAGCTTAGGAGCAGGGGCACGCGAGCAGTACTTC.

In its sample, this clone was seen many times. CDR3 residues: CASSIDHSTVEAFF. The DNA of the CDR3 is TGTGCCAGTAGTATAGATCACTCGACAGTTGAAGCTTTCTTT. The chain uses TRBV19 and TRBJ1-1; TRBD1 is a possible D gene (5 bases). This CDR3 is 14 amino acids long. Germline V gene lookup returns CDR1 LNHDA and CDR2 SQIVND (reference sequence). V dropped 0 bases and J dropped 7 bases, with 12 bases sitting between them.

About this clone itself: Germline is not matched at one junction end, which may reflect a read error. V and J are TRBV7-9 and TRBJ1-2, with D possibly TRBD1 on 6 matching bases. CDR1 is SEHNR and CDR2 is FQNEAQ in the germline V gene (reference sequence). CDR3 length: 15 residues. As DNA, the CDR3 is TGTTCCAGCAGCTTCCCCGAGCGGACAGACTATGGCTACACCTTC. It is translated as CSSSFPERTDYGYTF.

This chain joins TRBV19 and TRBJ2-3; D is unclear. Trimming took off 3 bases at V and 4 bases at J, with 17 bases between the two ends. CDR3 length: 16 amino acids. Per germline, CDR1 LNHDA and CDR2 SQIVND (reference sequence). CDR3 loop: CASSITEGRGPDTQYF. The CDR3 coding sequence is TGTGCCAGTAGTATTACGGAAGGTAGAGGCCCAGATACGCAGTATTTT.

The rearrangement uses TRBV7-3 and TRBJ2-1, with 11 bases identical to TRBD2. J lost 8 bases, V lost 0 bases, and 6 bases had no gene match. Germline CDR1 and CDR2: SGHTA and FQGTGA. The CDR3 has 16 amino acids. The CDR3 loop reads CASSLTRTSGSDEQFF. CDR3 coding DNA: TGTGCCAGCAGCTTAACCCGAACTAGCGGGAGTGATGAGCAGTTCTTC. The full variable domain, its missing parts supplied by reference TRBV7-3 and TRBJ2-1, is GAGVSQTPSNKVTEKGKYVELRCDPISGHTALYWYRQSLGQGPEFLIYFQGTGAADDSGLPNDRFFAVRPEGSVSTLKIQRTERGDSAVYLCASSLTRTSGSDEQFFGPGTRLTVL.

The chain uses TRBV6-5 and TRBJ1-4, with D possibly matching TRBD1 (5 bases). The CDR3 totals 16 residues. Germline V gene data show CDR1 as MNHEY and CDR2 as SVGAGI. Trimming shortened V by 2 bases and J by 7 bases, and 17 bases separated the two germline ends. CDR3 sequence: CASSYGIGGGREKLFF. In nucleotides, the CDR3 is TGTGCCAGCAGTTACGGTATTGGGGGGGGACGTGAAAAACTGTTTTTT.

J is TRBJ1-2 and V is TRBV4-1; D call uncertain. CDR3 length: 15 residues. Trimming stripped 0 bases from V and 13 bases from J, with 21 bases between. The germline gives CDR1 MGHRA, CDR2 YSYEKL. CDR3 nucleotides: TGCGCCAGCAGCCAAGACAAGCCCCCGGCAGGAAAGAGCACCTTC. It encodes CASSQDKPPAGKSTF.

The chain uses TRBV27 and TRBJ2-7; perhaps TRBD2 as D (5 bases). The V end lost 6 bases, the J end lost 3 bases, and 33 bases lay between the germline ends. From germline, CDR1 is MNHEY and CDR2 SMNVEV (reference sequence). This CDR3 has 20 amino acids. The CDR3 coding sequence is TGTGCCAGCAGAAAGGGCCGGGGAGATCGACTAAAGATAACAGACTACGAGCAGTACTTC. The encoded protein is CASRKGRGDRLKITDYEQYF.

As to this clone: Other DNA variants within this sample encode the same CDR3. V usage is TRBV18 and J usage is TRBJ1-5; the match to TRBD1 covers 7 bases. V trimming: 6 bases; J trimming: 2 bases; junction bases outside the gene matches: 10. This CDR3 has 16 amino acids. CDR1 and CDR2 (germline): KGHSH, LQKENI. CDR3 protein: CASSPTGRAGNQPQHF. The CDR3 nucleotides read TGTGCCAGCTCCCCGACAGGGAGAGCGGGCAATCAGCCCCAGCATTTT.

This chain uses TRBV19 with TRBJ2-1; 12 positions agree with TRBD1. The CDR3 is 13 amino acids. The germline V gene has CDR1 LNHDA and CDR2 SQIVND (reference sequence). V was clipped by 11 bases and J by 6 bases; unmatched bases: 5. CDR3 region: CAVGTGGINEQFF. CDR3 DNA sequence: TGTGCCGTTGGGACAGGGGGCATCAATGAGCAGTTCTTC.

Written as DNA, the CDR3 is TGTGCCAGCAGTTCGGGAGGACTAGCGGGAGGCCCCTCCTACAATGAGCAGTTCTTC. This codes for CASSSGGLAGGPSYNEQFF. This rearrangement joins TRBV27 to TRBJ2-1; the match to TRBD2 covers 14 bases. From germline, CDR1 is MNHEY and CDR2 SMNVEV (reference sequence). The CDR3 covers 19 residues. With V trimmed by 4 bases and J by 0 bases, 8 bases remained unmatched.

This clone was counted a single time. This sequence joins TRBV6-1 and TRBJ2-1; D may be TRBD1 (6 bases). The CDR3 runs to 16 residues. Trimming stripped 2 bases from V and 4 bases from J, with 15 bases between. Germline V lookup: CDR1 MNHNS, CDR2 SASEGT. CDR3 amino acids: CASSESRAGVYNEQFF. CDR3 sequence (DNA): TGTGCCAGCAGTGAAAGTAGGGCAGGGGTATACAATGAGCAGTTCTTC.

The rearrangement joins TRBV5-8 to TRBJ2-7; TRBD1 matches at 9 bases. CDR3 length: 14 amino acids. The V gene end was trimmed by 5 bases and the J gene end by 9 bases; junction bases not matched to a gene: 12. CDR1 SGHTS and CDR2 YDEGEE come from the germline V gene. Here the CDR3 DNA reads TGTGCCAGCAGTCGAGGACAGGGGAACTCAAGGCAGTACTTC. Its translation: CASSRGQGNSRQYF.

The gene calls are TRBV9 and TRBJ1-6, with a possible D match to TRBD1 (6 bases). This CDR3 contains 15 residues. CDR1 and CDR2 from the germline V gene are SGDLS and YYNGEE. The V gene lost 3 bases and the J gene lost 11 bases, with 18 bases spanning the gap. CDR3 amino acids: CASSATDRYPAPLHF. DNA for the CDR3: TGTGCCAGCAGCGCTACCGACAGGTACCCTGCACCCCTCCACTTT.

The J gene is TRBJ2-5, the V gene TRBV2; TRBD2 might be the D (6 bases). V lost 3 bases and J lost 5, with 10 bases in between. The CDR3 sequence is 13 residues long. Germline V gene data show CDR1 as SNHLY and CDR2 as FYNNEI. For the CDR3, the DNA is TGTGCCAGCAGTGAGCTGGAGGGGGAGACCCAGTACTTC. Amino acid sequence: CASSELEGETQYF.

The chain joins TRBV7-9 to TRBJ2-7, with D possibly TRBD2 on 6 matching bases. With 4 bases removed from V and 3 bases from J, the gap between germline ends came to 10 bases. Germline V lookup: CDR1 SEHNR, CDR2 FQNEAQ (reference sequence). This CDR3 is 13 amino acids long. Written as DNA, the CDR3 is TGTGCCAGCAGCTCCCCGGGAGACTACGAGCAGTACTTC. Translating it yields CASSSPGDYEQYF.

This clone appeared a few times. The chain is built from TRBV6-6 and TRBJ2-2, with D possibly matching TRBD1 (5 bases). The CDR3 runs 15 residues. Germline assignment: CDR1 MNHNY and CDR2 SVGAGI (reference sequence). Between the trimmed V and J ends, which lost 3 bases and 2 bases, there was a span of 10 bases. The CDR3 loop reads CASSYGALNTGELFF. CDR3 nucleotides: TGTGCCAGCAGTTATGGGGCATTAAACACCGGGGAGCTGTTTTTT.